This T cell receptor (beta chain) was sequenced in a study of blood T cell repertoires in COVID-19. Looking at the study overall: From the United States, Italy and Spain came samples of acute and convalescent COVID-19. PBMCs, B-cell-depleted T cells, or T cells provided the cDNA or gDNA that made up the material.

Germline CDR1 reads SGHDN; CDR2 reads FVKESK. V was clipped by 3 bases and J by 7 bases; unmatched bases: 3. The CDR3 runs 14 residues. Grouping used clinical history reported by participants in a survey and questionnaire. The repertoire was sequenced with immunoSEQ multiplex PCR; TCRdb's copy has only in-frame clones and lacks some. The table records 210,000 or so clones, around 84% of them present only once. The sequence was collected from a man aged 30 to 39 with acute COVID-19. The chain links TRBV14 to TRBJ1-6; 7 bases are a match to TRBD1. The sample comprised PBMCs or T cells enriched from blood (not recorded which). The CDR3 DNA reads TGTGCCAGCAGCCACGCAGGGGGGAATTCACCCCTCCACTTT. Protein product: CASSHAGGNSPLHF.